The source of this T cell receptor (beta chain) is a study of T cell repertoires in cytomegalovirus infection. Overall study: Matching HLA type, along with CMV infection, was indicated by public TCR beta signatures. Study conclusions and caveats: HLA-C-restricted CMV clonotypes gave the most frequent clonotype in two of eight donors. Individuals carrying CMV plus the relevant HLA were identified by cumulative frequency of public TCR beta families.

Notes on this clonotype: The antigen is unknown.

MiXCR was run by TCRdb on the reads, yielding one entry per CDR3 protein. The data show 550,000 to 850,000 distinct CDR3 sequences, around 31% seen once. This material consisted of cultured PBMCs, taken from culture after CMV antigen stimulation. This receptor was obtained from a human donor in good health (CMV status not recorded). Some clones in this sample may be carry-over from other donors' samples.

CDR3 amino acids: CASSLPQSSYNEQFF. CDR3 bases: TGTGCCAGCAGCCTCCCCCAGAGCTCCTACAATGAGCAGTTCTTC. The chain links TRBV4-2 to TRBJ2-1; D ambiguous. Germline assignment: CDR1 LGHNA and CDR2 YNFKEQ. Trimming removed 4 bases from V and 0 bases from J, with 10 bases in between. The CDR3 runs 15 residues.